Listed here is a single TCR beta chain. Its antigen target is currently unknown. The sample holds no much larger clone one base away, and base qualities are not on file. All donors were healthy Caucasians. Three pairs of female monozygotic twins, all aged roughly 18 to 29 years, made up the twin cohort. Positive isolation kits from Invitrogen were used to isolate CD4+ and CD8+ T cell populations. The data are from a study of identical twins (TCRdb year 2016). With regard to the full study: To test whether fetal clonotypes persist, this study deep-sequenced TCR alpha and beta repertoires from monozygotic twins, from unrelated adults of various ages, and from cord blood. Replicate twin experiments were performed at different times using different library preparation protocols to rule out contamination.

The CDR3, cysteine through phenylalanine, is 15 amino acids long. The kept DNA is CDR3 alone, 45 bases in frame from the first base. The receptor library was made with 5' RACE. TCRdb records Illumina HiSeq 2000 as the sequencer. Template switching introduced a universal primer binding site; the final cDNA contained a unique molecular identifier, enabling accurate counting of TCR cDNA molecules. Specific primers in the conserved constant-segment region were used to synthesize first-strand cDNA for TCR alpha and beta chains. To control for contamination, every cDNA library carried two barcodes: a SMART-Mk sample barcode plus Illumina barcodes. TruSeq adapter sequences, together with Illumina sample barcodes, were added in two successive PCR steps. TCR alpha and beta cDNA libraries were sequenced on the Illumina HiSeq platform with custom primers. On the authors' methods: Unique molecular identifiers were extracted from raw reads with MiGEC, and CDR3 positions were determined with MiXCR. Recombination models were inferred per individual with the repgenHMM and IGoR tools using an EM algorithm. Shared clonotype analysis was performed with the tcR package in R, normalizing sharing by the product of cloneset sizes. To study raw recombination without the effects of thymic and clonal selection, out-of-frame nonproductive sequences were analyzed. TCRdb handled the public reads itself, with Q25 trimming in fastp and clone calling in MiXCR, and kept productive beta chains. All rows with the same CDR3 protein become a single entry with the most common DNA and genes. For this entry, the V and J calls and clone size follow TCRdb and not the study's own pipeline. This sample is represented by 500,000 to 650,000 distinct CDR3 sequences; about a fifth of them were singletons. Approximately 0.52% of the sample is in the top ten clones.

Findings and caveats that apply to the study as a whole: Excess twin sharing in beta out-of-frame sequences was weaker because fewer shared sequences lowered the signal-to-noise ratio. Compared with coincidental sharing between unrelated individuals, out-of-frame TCR alpha sequences shared between twins showed an excess of sequences with low generation probability. In monozygotic twins, recombination models systematically underestimated out-of-frame TCR alpha sharing, but the models matched the sharing seen between unrelated individuals. Because the same donors could not be followed over many years, the conclusions depended on cross-sectional statistical analysis. Zero-insertion analyses could be partly confounded by invariant T cells such as MAIT and iNKT, although diverse VJ usage argued against such confounding for most clonotypes. Fewer insertions were carried by abundant cord blood beta clonotypes, a similar but weaker trend appeared in young adult naive repertoires, and no such trend appeared in memory repertoires.

This same sample was also taken into another study, of yellow fever vaccine responses in identical twins. As the second publication notes: The authors reported that the T cell response to vaccination in identical twins appeared partly convergent and partly personalized. In the study, vaccine-responding T cell clones were precisely tracked in identical twins.

The rearranged chain carries TRBV21-1 and TRBJ1-1. TRBV21-1 is marked as a pseudogene. Material for sequencing was CD4+ T cells sorted from blood. The receptor's source is a woman between 18 and 29 years old in good health. The DNA reads as follows: TGTGCCAGCCCCGCCTTTGGCCAATACAACACTGAAGCTTTCTTT. It specifies CASPAFGQYNTEAFF.